The clone carrying this TCR beta chain appeared a few times. Authors' analysis steps: Amplification from reference gene primers served as the basis for estimated nucleated cell counts. Here immunoSEQ multiplex PCR was the method, and the copy in TCRdb shows in-frame clones only, minus some. Clone size and V and J calls were adopted from that table, with D and trimming inferred from the DNA. The repertoire includes roughly 86,000 clones, around 80% of them detected once, and 7.5% to 9.5% sits in the top ten. These data originate in a study of blood T cell repertoires in COVID-19. Overall study context: Samples of COVID-19 (acute and convalescent) were obtained from the United States, Italy and Spain. From T cells, B-cell-depleted T cells, or PBMCs came the material, which was cDNA or gDNA.

Germline lookup yields CDR1 SGHTA and CDR2 FQGNSA. V lost 3 bases, J lost 1 base, and 7 bases lay in between. The CDR3 contains 15 residues. The rearrangement uses TRBV7-2 and TRBJ2-6, with D perhaps matching TRBD1 (6 bases). Source material: peripheral blood. This receptor was obtained from a man aged 50 to 60 who had recovered from COVID-19. The CDR3 nucleotides read TGTGCCAGCAGCTTGGGGGCGTCTGGGGCCAACGTCCTGACTTTC. Protein: CASSLGASGANVLTF.